This TCR beta chain was identified during a study of control samples from healthy donors and cancer patients (dated by TCRdb to 2019 to 2021). With regard to this clone: Its recognized antigen is unknown. One base away there is no much larger clone; base qualities are not given.

V has 4 bases trimmed and J has 6 bases trimmed; junction bases matching no gene number 7. Via the germline V gene, CDR1 is SGDLS and CDR2 YYNGEE. The CDR3 goes from the cysteine to the phenylalanine over 15 residues. Of all the DNA, just the CDR3 is kept, 45 bases in frame from base 1. The receptor library was made with the immunoSEQ multiplex PCR assay. Entries here come from immuneACCESS through TCRdb and include only in-frame sequences with V and J called. Some clones fail to appear in such tables; in the studies checked, an unresolved V gene covers under half of the shortfall, and the cause of the remainder is unknown. A total of over 85,000 clones appear in this sample, approximately 93% of them only once. Over 1.3% of the sample is taken by the ten largest.

Here the chain combines TRBV9 and TRBJ1-6, with 7 junctional bases fitting TRBD1. This clonotype was sampled from a woman in her 30s in good health. The sample taken for sequencing was blood. The CDR3: CASSPRDSPNSPLHF. In nucleotides, the sequence is TGTGCCAGCAGCCCGAGGGACAGCCCTAATTCACCCCTCCACTTT.